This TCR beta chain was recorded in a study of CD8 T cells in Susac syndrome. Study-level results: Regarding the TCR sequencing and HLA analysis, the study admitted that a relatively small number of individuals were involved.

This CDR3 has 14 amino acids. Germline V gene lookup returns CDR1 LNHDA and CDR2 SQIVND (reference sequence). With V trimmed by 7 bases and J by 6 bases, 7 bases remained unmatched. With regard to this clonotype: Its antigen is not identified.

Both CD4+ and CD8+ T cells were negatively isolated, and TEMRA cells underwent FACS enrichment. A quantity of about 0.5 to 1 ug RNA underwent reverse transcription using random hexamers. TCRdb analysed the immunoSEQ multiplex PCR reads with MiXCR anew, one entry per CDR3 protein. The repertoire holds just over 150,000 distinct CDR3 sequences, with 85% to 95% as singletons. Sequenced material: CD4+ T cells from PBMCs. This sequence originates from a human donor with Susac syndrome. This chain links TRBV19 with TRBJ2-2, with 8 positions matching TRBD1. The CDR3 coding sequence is TGTGCCAGTATCGGACAGGGAAATCCCGGGGAGCTGTTTTTT. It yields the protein CASIGQGNPGELFF.